This T cell receptor beta chain was sequenced for a study of cytomegalovirus exposure and HLA in healthy donors. Study-level points and caveats: Certain sequence variants were highly shared and formed a cluster, and this cluster was likely a sequencing artifact. The authors assumed roughly uniform sequencing depth across donors for presence/absence analyses.

Primers for the PCR totalled 60 Vbeta and 13 Jbeta. Methods used by the authors: It was a later analysis that counted roughly 79 million unique TCR beta chains, of which roughly 10 million were shared. Sequencing was performed with immunoSEQ multiplex PCR; in TCRdb, only in-frame clones are kept and a portion is missing. That table gives V, J and clone size, and the DNA gave D and trimming. The data include over 45,000 clones; the top ten clones carry 2.1%. Worth noting for this clone: Its target is not known.

The CDR3 runs to 13 residues. The V gene's germline CDR1 is SGHRS and CDR2 YFSETQ. Trimming took 4 bases from V and 5 from J; bases not matched to a gene: 6. This TCR was recovered from a woman aged 40 to 55 in good health and CMV-seronegative. The V gene is TRBV5-1, the J gene TRBJ2-7; TRBD1 agrees at 7 bases. The sequenced material came from PBMCs. The CDR3 sequence: CASSATGAHEQYF. The CDR3 DNA is TGCGCCAGCAGCGCCACAGGGGCCCACGAGCAGTACTTC.